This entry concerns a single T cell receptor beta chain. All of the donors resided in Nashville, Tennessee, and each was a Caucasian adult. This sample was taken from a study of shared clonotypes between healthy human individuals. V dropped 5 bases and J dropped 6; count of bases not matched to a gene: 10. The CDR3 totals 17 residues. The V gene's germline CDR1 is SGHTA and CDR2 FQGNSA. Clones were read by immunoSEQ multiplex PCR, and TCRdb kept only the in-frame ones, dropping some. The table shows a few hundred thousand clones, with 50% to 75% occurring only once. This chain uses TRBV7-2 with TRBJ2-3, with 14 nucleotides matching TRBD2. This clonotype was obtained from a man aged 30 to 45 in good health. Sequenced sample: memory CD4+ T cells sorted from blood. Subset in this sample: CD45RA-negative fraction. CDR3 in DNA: TGTGCCAGCAGCGCGCAACAGGGACTAGCGGGAGCTGATACGCAGTATTTT. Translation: CASSAQQGLAGADTQYF.